This T cell receptor (beta chain) came from a study of T cells in Graves' hyperthyroidism and ophthalmopathy. Points from the study as a whole: Clonotypes that were expanded in thyroid above 0.001 mostly appeared in blood too.

Not enrolled were patients with uncontrolled infection, other autoimmune disease, pregnancy or lactation. Diagnosis rested on symptoms, serum thyroxine and TRAb, thyroid ultrasound, and orbital computed tomography. From around 11 ml of fresh peripheral blood, PBMCs were isolated. Germline V CDR1 and CDR2: MNHEY, SMNVEV (reference sequence). The trim removed 7 bases at V and 12 bases at J, leaving 16 bases unmatched. The CDR3 consists of 14 residues. This clonotype was found once. Its antigen is still unknown. Amplified TCR beta CDR3 regions derived from RNA transcripts. HTBI primers were used for first-round RT-PCR of the TCR CDR3. TCRdb itself ran the multiplex PCR reads through MiXCR, one entry per CDR3 protein. The sample carries roughly 550,000 distinct CDR3 sequences, about 16% recorded once.

The source is a woman under 40 with Graves' ophthalmopathy. The sequenced sample consisted of blood. The chain recombines TRBV27 with TRBJ1-2, with TRBD1 identical over 8 bases. The CDR3 DNA sequence: TGTGCCAGCAAGTTACAGGGGGTGATAGGCGGCCACACCTTC. Its protein is CASKLQGVIGGHTF.